A single T cell receptor beta chain is shown here with its context. The data were taken from a study of blood T cell repertoires in COVID-19. Background on the study: Samples of COVID-19 (acute and convalescent) were obtained from the United States, Italy and Spain. Sample material is recorded as cDNA or gDNA derived from T cells, B-cell-depleted T cells, or PBMCs.

Trimming stripped 2 bases from V and 5 bases from J, with 19 bases between. Germline lookup yields CDR1 SGHRS and CDR2 YFSETQ. This CDR3 region has 17 residues. Per the authors' pipeline: The authors estimated nucleated cell counts from reference gene primer amplification. Using immunoSEQ multiplex PCR, the repertoire was profiled, and TCRdb retains in-frame clones only, with some absent. V, J and clone size were drawn from that table, and D and trimming were deduced from the DNA. Of about 100,000 clones listed, roughly 84% were seen once; the top ten hold 7% to 9%. The receptor was isolated from a man aged 25-45 years in a cohort sampled during active COVID-19. V usage is TRBV5-1 and J usage is TRBJ1-4; a weak D match, TRBD1 (6 bases). Sequenced: peripheral blood. The CDR3, as DNA: TGCGCCAGCAGCTTCCGGGGGGGCGATGGACCGAATGAAAAACTGTTTTTT. It encodes CASSFRGGDGPNEKLFF.